These T cell receptor beta chains were read from a single sample in a study of immune cell composition in non-small cell lung cancer. Measured with immunoSEQ multiplex PCR; TCRdb has only the in-frame clones, and not every one. The sample consists of 3,000 to 3,500 clones, roughly 80% of them appearing once. Input material: lung tumor tissue. The receptors were sampled from a human donor with non-small cell lung cancer. Each CDR3 is given with its conserved first and last residue. Each record gives: J gene, clone size, D gene, V gene, CDR3 DNA, CDR3 protein. The D gene is left open where the match is weak. Rows may omit the clone size; those that give it use once, few, many or a size class.

TRBJ2-3	.	.	TRBV5-4	TGTGCCAGCAGCCAAGACGGGGCAGATACGCAGTATTTT	CASSQDGADTQYF
TRBJ2-7	.	.	TRBV2	TGTGCCAGCAGTGCTGTAAAGCAGTACTTC	CASSAVKQYF
TRBJ2-7	.	TRBD1	TRBV19	TGTGCCAGTAGTATCTGGCAGGGGGACTACGAGCAGTACTTC	CASSIWQGDYEQYF
TRBJ2-3	.	TRBD1	TRBV7-9	TGTGCCAGCAGCTTAGGCGCGACAGGGGCCCGCACAGATACGCAGTATTTT	CASSLGATGARTDTQYF
TRBJ1-2	.	TRBD1	TRBV28	TGTGCCAGCAGTCCGGGGACAGGGCTGTATGGCTACACCTTC	CASSPGTGLYGYTF
TRBJ2-7	.	.	TRBV10-3	TGTGCCATCAGCCAGGACTACCTATACGAGCAGTACTTC	CAISQDYLYEQYF
TRBJ2-5	few	TRBD2	TRBV7-7	TGTGCTAGCAGCTTAGACAATAGCGGGGAGCGGGAGACCCAGTACTTC	CASSLDNSGERETQYF
TRBJ2-3	.	.	TRBV4-3	TGCGCCAGCAGCCAAGGCGTGAGACTAGTCCCGCAGTATTTT	CASSQGVRLVPQYF
TRBJ2-3	once	.	TRBV7-8	TGTGCCAGCAGCTTATCGGCGGGGCGGCCAGATACGCAGTATTTT	CASSLSAGRPDTQYF
TRBJ2-7	few	TRBD2	TRBV13	TGTGCCAGCAGCCCCGCCGGGGGGTACGAGCAGTACTTC	CASSPAGGYEQYF
TRBJ1-6	once	.	TRBV30	TGTGCCTGGAGTATCGGGGGAGGGTCACCCCTCCACTTT	CAWSIGGGSPLHF
TRBJ1-1	once	TRBD1	TRBV19	TGTGCCAGTAGTAGAGACAGGGGACAAGCTTTCTTT	CASSRDRGQAFF
TRBJ2-1	.	TRBD1	TRBV5-6	TGTGCCAGCAGCTTTACCGGGACAGGGAATGAGCAGTTCTTC	CASSFTGTGNEQFF
TRBJ2-7	.	TRBD1	TRBV5-5	TGTGCCAGCAGCTCGCCCGGGACAGGGGACTACGAGCAGTACTTC	CASSSPGTGDYEQYF
TRBJ1-2	few	TRBD1	TRBV6-1	TGTGCCAGCAGTGAAGGGACAGGGGGCAGCTATGGCTACACCTTC	CASSEGTGGSYGYTF
TRBJ1-5	.	TRBD1	TRBV5-3	TGTGCCAGAAGCTCCGACAGGGATCGGAATCAGCCCCAGCATTTT	CARSSDRDRNQPQHF
TRBJ2-2	.	.	TRBV19	TGTGCCAGTAGACCTCAGTTGGGGGGTCGCACCGGGGAGCTGTTTTTT	CASRPQLGGRTGELFF
TRBJ2-2	.	.	TRBV5-1	TGCGCCAGCAGGGCAGGGGTAACCGGGGAGCTGTTTTTT	CASRAGVTGELFF
TRBJ1-5	.	.	TRBV2	TGTGCCAGCAGTGACGGGCAGGGTTATCAGCCCCAGCATTTT	CASSDGQGYQPQHF
TRBJ2-5	.	TRBD2	TRBV6-1	TGTGCCGGTACTAGCGGGGGGTTCTTGGGGACCCAGTACTTC	CAGTSGGFLGTQYF
TRBJ1-2	.	.	TRBV30	TGTGCCTGGAGTAGACAGGCCAGTGGCTACACCTTC	CAWSRQASGYTF
TRBJ1-5	.	.	TRBV28	TGTGCCAGCAGTTTTGGGGGGTCCTATCAGCCCCAGCATTTT	CASSFGGSYQPQHF
TRBJ2-2	.	.	TRBV2	TGTGCCAGCAGTGAAGCGCCGTTTCTAAACACCGGGGAGCTGTTTTTT	CASSEAPFLNTGELFF
TRBJ2-7	.	TRBD1	TRBV5-5	TGTGCCAGCAGCTTGGCCGGGACAGGGGGCTACGAGCAGTACTTC	CASSLAGTGGYEQYF
TRBJ2-7	.	.	TRBV10-3	TGTGCCATCATGGCGGACAGTGGTCCGAAGGAGCAGTACTTC	CAIMADSGPKEQYF
TRBJ2-7	.	.	TRBV2	TGTGCCAGCAGAACGAGACAGGTAACCGAGCAGTACTTC	CASRTRQVTEQYF
TRBJ1-5	.	.	TRBV10-2	TGCGCCTCCGCAGGGGCAGGAGGACAGCCCCAGCATTTT	CASAGAGGQPQHF
TRBJ2-5	.	.	TRBV19	TGTGCCAGTAGTTCGGTTGTTGGAAGGAGCGTAAGCCAGACCCAGTACTTC	CASSSVVGRSVSQTQYF
TRBJ2-3	.	TRBD1	TRBV7-2	TGTGCCAGCAGCCTCCGGGACAGGGGACTGAGCACAGATACGCAGTATTTT	CASSLRDRGLSTDTQYF
TRBJ2-1	large	TRBD2	TRBV30	TGTGCCTGGAGTCCAGCGGGGTTGATTGTTGAGCAGTTCTTC	CAWSPAGLIVEQFF
TRBJ2-1	few	.	TRBV25-1	TGTGCCAGCAGTGACAGGGTTGTCGGTGAGCAGTTCTTC	CASSDRVVGEQFF
TRBJ1-1	few	TRBD1	TRBV29-1	TGCAGCGTTGTAAACAGGGGGACCACTGAAGCTTTCTTT	CSVVNRGTTEAFF
TRBJ2-7	.	.	TRBV7-2	TGTGCCAGCAGCTTAAGGAGGGGCCCGGGGTACGAGCAGTACTTC	CASSLRRGPGYEQYF
TRBJ2-7	.	TRBD1	TRBV5-8	TGTGCCAGCAGCCCCCGGACAGGGAGAAGCCACGAGCAGTACTTC	CASSPRTGRSHEQYF
TRBJ2-5	.	.	TRBV11-1	TGTGCCAGCAGCTGGGGGGATCTCAACGGGGACGGAGAGACCCAGTACTTC	CASSWGDLNGDGETQYF
TRBJ1-5	.	.	TRBV30	TGTGCCTGGAGCCAAGGGGTTAGCAATCAGCCCCAGCATTTT	CAWSQGVSNQPQHF
TRBJ1-3	few	TRBD1	TRBV30	TGTGCCTCCCCCGGACAGGAACGTCGGGGAAACACCATATATTTT	CASPGQERRGNTIYF
TRBJ2-5	.	TRBD2	TRBV6-1	TGTGCCAGCAGTAGCGGGGGGGCGGGGCGGGAGACCCAGTACTTC	CASSSGGAGRETQYF
TRBJ2-1	.	TRBD1	TRBV5-8	TGTGCCAGCAGACCGGGACAGACGGGTGGCTACTCCTACAATGAGCAGTTCTTC	CASRPGQTGGYSYNEQFF
TRBJ2-3	.	.	TRBV5-1	TGCGCCAGCAGCCTGGGGCTCACAGATACGCAGTATTTT	CASSLGLTDTQYF
TRBJ2-7	.	.	TRBV19	TGTGCCAGTAGTATAGGGGGAGGTGAGCAGTACTTC	CASSIGGGEQYF
TRBJ1-1	few	TRBD1	TRBV7-9	TGTGCCAGCAGCTGGGGACAGGGCACTGAAGCTTTCTTT	CASSWGQGTEAFF
TRBJ1-1	.	.	TRBV2	TGTGCCAGCAGCGACAGGAACACTGAAGCTTTCTTT	CASSDRNTEAFF
TRBJ1-5	once	TRBD1	TRBV12-5	TGTGCTAGTGGTTTGGGGACAGGGCTCTCCAATCAGCCCCAGCATTTT	CASGLGTGLSNQPQHF
TRBJ2-3	.	TRBD2	TRBV2	TGTGCCAGCAGTGGCGGGGGTACGCAGTATTTT	CASSGGGTQYF
TRBJ2-7	.	.	TRBV30	TGTGCCGGGAGAGCCCACTACGAGCAGTACTTC	CAGRAHYEQYF
TRBJ2-7	.	.	TRBV11-3	TGTGCCAGCAGCTTAGAGTCCAGGAGGTCCTACGAGCAGTACTTC	CASSLESRRSYEQYF
TRBJ1-2	.	.	TRBV25-1	TGTGCCAGCAGTGAAGGCGGGGCAGGCAACTATGGCTACACCTTC	CASSEGGAGNYGYTF
TRBJ1-4	.	.	TRBV18	TGTGCCAGCTCACGGCAGGGTGGTGAAAAACTGTTTTTT	CASSRQGGEKLFF
TRBJ2-5	few	TRBD2	TRBV6-1	TGTGCCAGCAGTGAATTAGCGGGGGGGCCCCAAGAGACCCAGTACTTC	CASSELAGGPQETQYF
TRBJ1-1	.	.	TRBV6-1	TGTGCCAGCAGCCGCTGGGGCGAAGCTTTCTTT	CASSRWGEAFF
TRBJ2-2	.	.	TRBV11-2	TGTGCCAGCAGCTTAGATCCGGGCAGGAGGGCCGGGGAGCTGTTTTTT	CASSLDPGRRAGELFF
TRBJ1-6	once	.	TRBV2	TGTGCCAGCACCCCCTTTCTAAATTCACCCCTCCACTTT	CASTPFLNSPLHF